The TCR beta chain described here comes from a study of T cell responses to AZD1222 COVID-19 vaccine. Study conclusions and caveats: Vaccine-related CD4 TCRs covered spike, predominating at 160-218 and 743-854. The donors showed a predominance of white British ancestry and of females, with possible underestimation of clonal diversity. Baseline serostatus was positive in only a handful of AZD1222 recipients.

Here immunoSEQ multiplex PCR was the method, and the copy in TCRdb shows in-frame clones only, minus some. Of 90,000 to 150,000 clones listed, roughly 87% were seen once; the top ten hold around 2.5%. Comments on this clone: Its antigen remains unknown.

CDR1 and CDR2 from the germline V gene are LNHNV and YYDKDF (reference sequence). With 3 bases removed from V and 10 bases from J, the gap between germline ends came to 10 bases. This CDR3 comprises 12 residues. The study pooled second doses at about 4 or about 12 weeks. This receptor was taken from an adult who received the AZD1222 COVID-19 vaccine. The gene calls are TRBV15 and TRBJ1-5, with a possible D match to TRBD1 (5 bases). The source was peripheral blood, collected 28 days after the second AZD1222 dose. The CDR3 bases are TGTGCCACCAGCAGGCCTCAGGGACCCCAGCATTTT. This encodes CATSRPQGPQHF.